This T cell receptor beta chain was observed in a study of PD-1 blockade in classical Hodgkin lymphoma. The protocol was immunoSEQ multiplex PCR, while the TCRdb copy is restricted to in-frame clones and leaves out a portion. The sample holds more than 90,000 clones, around nine tenths seen once. Following autologous stem cell transplantation, relapse occurred in every patient, and exposure to brentuximab vedotin varied. The CDR3 length is 15 residues. V gave up 2 bases and J gave up 4 bases, with 15 bases separating them. CDR1 is SGHRS and CDR2 is YFSETQ in the germline V gene. This material consisted of peripheral blood mononuclear cells (PBMCs), taken before the second cycle of nivolumab. This receptor was obtained from a human donor with classical Hodgkin lymphoma. The rearrangement joins TRBV5-1 to TRBJ1-2; D is ambiguous. CDR3 loop: CASSFRTDSSYGYTF. DNA for the CDR3: TGCGCCAGCAGCTTCCGGACGGATTCTTCCTATGGCTACACCTTC.